This T cell receptor (beta chain) was documented in a study of CD8+CD57+ T cells in acquired aplastic anemia. Study context: Sorted CD4+ and CD8+ cells gave an average of roughly 3.5 ug of DNA.

J lost 2 bases, V lost 11 bases, and 12 bases had no gene match. CDR3 length: 14 residues. Germline values: CDR1 ENHRY, CDR2 SYGVKD. Overall study results and limits: Patients and controls had in common approximately 29 CD8+ CDR3 sequences. Researchers reported that CD8+ Simpson's diversity was not significantly different in patients versus controls.

Sequencing involved patients with CD8+CD57+ cell expansion previously shown by flow cytometry. Blood came from patients not yet given any therapy. The study profiled TCR beta VDJ and CDR3 using genomic DNA as template. TCRdb itself ran the reads through MiXCR, one entry per CDR3 protein. The sample consists of roughly 170,000 distinct CDR3 sequences, approximately 48% of them appearing once. As for this clonotype: Its antigen remains unknown.

The sequencing sample was made of sorted CD4+, CD8+, or CD8+CD57+ T cells (not recorded which) from PBMCs. This clonotype was sampled from a human donor with aplastic anemia. This chain uses TRBV10-3 with TRBJ2-7; TRBD2 aligns across 7 bases. CDR3 sequence: CAVGTTTSTYEQYF. The CDR3 DNA is TGTGCCGTCGGTACGACGACTAGCACCTACGAGCAGTACTTC.